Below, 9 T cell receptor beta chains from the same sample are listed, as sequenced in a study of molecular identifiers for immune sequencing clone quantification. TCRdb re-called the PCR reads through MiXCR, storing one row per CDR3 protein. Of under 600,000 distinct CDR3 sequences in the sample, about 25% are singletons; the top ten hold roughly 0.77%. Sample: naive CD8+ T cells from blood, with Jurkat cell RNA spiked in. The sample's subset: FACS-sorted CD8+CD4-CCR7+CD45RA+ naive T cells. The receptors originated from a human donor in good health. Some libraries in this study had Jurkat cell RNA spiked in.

CDR3 sequence (DNA): TGTGCCAGCAGTGAAGAGGGTAGCGGGGTCTACGAGCAGTACTTC. Encoded protein: CASSEEGSGVYEQYF. The chain couples TRBV6-1 to TRBJ2-7; 8 nucleotides align to TRBD2. CDR1 MNHNS and CDR2 SASEGT come from the germline V gene. Trimming at V came to 1 base and at J to 3 bases, leaving 5 bases not matched to a gene. The CDR3 loop spans 15 amino acids.

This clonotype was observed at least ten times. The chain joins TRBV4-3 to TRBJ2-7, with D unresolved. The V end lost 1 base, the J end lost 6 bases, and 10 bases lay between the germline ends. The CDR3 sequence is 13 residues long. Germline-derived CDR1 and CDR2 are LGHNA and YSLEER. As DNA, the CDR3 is TGCGCCAGCAGCCAAGCAGGTTCTGGCGAGCAGTACTTC. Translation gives CASSQAGSGEQYF.

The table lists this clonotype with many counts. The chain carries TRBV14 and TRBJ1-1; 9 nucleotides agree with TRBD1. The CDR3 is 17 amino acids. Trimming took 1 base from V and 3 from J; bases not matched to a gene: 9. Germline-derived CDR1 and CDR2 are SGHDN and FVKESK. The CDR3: CASSQAPGTGIYTEAFF. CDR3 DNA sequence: TGTGCCAGCAGCCAAGCTCCCGGGACAGGGATATACACTGAAGCTTTCTTT.

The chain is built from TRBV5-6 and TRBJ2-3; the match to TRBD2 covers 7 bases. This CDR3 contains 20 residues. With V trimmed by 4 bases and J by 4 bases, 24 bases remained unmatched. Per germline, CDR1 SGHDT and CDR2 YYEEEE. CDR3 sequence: CASSPPARTSALEGPDTQYF. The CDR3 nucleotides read TGTGCCAGCAGCCCACCTGCTCGAACTAGCGCCCTCGAGGGTCCAGATACGCAGTATTTT. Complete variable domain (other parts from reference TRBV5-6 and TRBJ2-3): DAGVTQSPTHLIKTRGQQVTLRCSPKSGHDTVSWYQQALGQGPQFIFQYYEEEERQRGNFPDRFSGHQFPNYSSELNVNALLLGDSALYLCASSPPARTSALEGPDTQYFGPGTRLTVL.

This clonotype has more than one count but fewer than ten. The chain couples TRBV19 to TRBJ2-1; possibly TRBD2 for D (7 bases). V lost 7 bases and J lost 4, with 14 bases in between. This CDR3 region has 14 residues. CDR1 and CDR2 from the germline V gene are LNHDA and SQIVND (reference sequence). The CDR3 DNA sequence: TGTGCCAGTACTCTCGGGGGGCATTACAATGAGCAGTTCTTC. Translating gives CASTLGGHYNEQFF. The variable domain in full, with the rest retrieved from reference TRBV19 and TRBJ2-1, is DGGITQSPKYLFRKEGQNVTLSCEQNLNHDAMYWYRQDPGQGLRLIYYSQIVNDFQKGDIAEGYSVSREKKESFPLTVTSAQKNPTAFYLCASTLGGHYNEQFFGPGTRLTVL.

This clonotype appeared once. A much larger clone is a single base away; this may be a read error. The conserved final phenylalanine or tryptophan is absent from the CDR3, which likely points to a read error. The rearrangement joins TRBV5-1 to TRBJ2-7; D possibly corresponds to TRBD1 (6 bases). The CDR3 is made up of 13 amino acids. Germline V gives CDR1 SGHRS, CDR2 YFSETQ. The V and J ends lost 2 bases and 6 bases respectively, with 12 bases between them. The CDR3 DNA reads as TGCGCCAGCAGCTTCTCAGGGGCAGGCGAGCAGTACCTC. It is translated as CASSFSGAGEQYL.

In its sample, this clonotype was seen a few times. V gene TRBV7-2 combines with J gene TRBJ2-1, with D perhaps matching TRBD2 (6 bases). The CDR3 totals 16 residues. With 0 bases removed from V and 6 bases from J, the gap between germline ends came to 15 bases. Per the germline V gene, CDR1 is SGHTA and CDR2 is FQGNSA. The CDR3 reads CASSLAAGPVGNEQFF. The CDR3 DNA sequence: TGTGCCAGCAGCTTAGCCGCGGGACCGGTAGGCAATGAGCAGTTCTTC.

CDR3 nucleotide sequence: TGTGCCAGCAGTAGCCCTAAATCAGGGTCAACTAACTATGGCTACACCTTC. Protein product: CASSSPKSGSTNYGYTF. This rearrangement joins TRBV27 to TRBJ1-2; a possible D gene is TRBD1 (5 bases). Trimming pared 5 bases from V and 0 bases from J, leaving 19 bases between. The germline CDR1 and CDR2 sequences are MNHEY and SMNVEV (reference sequence). There are 17 residues in the CDR3.

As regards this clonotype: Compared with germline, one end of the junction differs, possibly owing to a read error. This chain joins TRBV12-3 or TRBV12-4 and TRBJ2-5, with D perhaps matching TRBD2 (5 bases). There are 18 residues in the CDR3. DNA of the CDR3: TGTGCCGGCAGTGCCGCCCCTGGTGGGAGCCCGTACCAAGAGACCCAGTACTTC. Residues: CAGSAAPGGSPYQETQYF.